This TCR beta chain was obtained from a study of T cell clonotyping in hematopoietic cell transplantation. Study-level results: Pathologically expanded recipient clonotypes increased progressively from day 30 to day 180 as diversity fell.

TCRdb's table, derived via immunoSEQ multiplex PCR, lists solely in-frame clones and lacks some. The data hold roughly 14,000 clones, with 85% to 90% observed a single time. V lost 3 bases and J lost 4, with 9 bases in between. Germline V CDR1 and CDR2: MNHNS, SASEGT. The CDR3 is 14 residues long. On this clone itself: The antigen is undetermined.

Samples: about 28 days before transplant, then days 30, 100 and 180 after. The specimen comprised PBMCs, sampled 100 days after allogeneic stem cell transplant. The chain recombines TRBV6-1 with TRBJ1-4; D unresolved. This receptor was taken from a male patient in his fifties who had an allogeneic stem cell transplant from an unrelated donor, so T cells may come from the graft donor. Some clones in this sample may be carry-over from other donors' samples. The CDR3 sequence: CASSERQFNEKLFF. Written as DNA, the CDR3 is TGTGCCAGCAGTGAGCGGCAGTTTAATGAAAAACTGTTTTTT.